This T cell receptor beta chain emerged from a study of Ad26.COV2.S vaccination and SARS-CoV-2 variants. For the study at large: Ad26.COV2.S arm of COV1001 included the donor. Ad26.COV2.S shots went into the muscle once or twice, 56 days apart. Study-wide points: Vaccinees showed greater spike-specific TCR breadth than placebo recipients. Substantial post-vaccination breadth of spike-specific CD8+ and CD4+ T cell responses was reported.

Regarding treatment: 15 to 20 received Ad26.COV2.S at low or high dose, single or two shots; several received placebo; per-sample allocation not given. The samples were gathered on day 63 after the first injection of vaccine or placebo. This clone was seen just once. The antigen remains unidentified. The CDR3 sequence is 16 residues long. The germline V gene encodes CDR1 SGHNT and CDR2 YENEEA. V lost 1 base and J lost 4, with 14 bases in between. Clones were sequenced by immunoSEQ multiplex PCR, and TCRdb holds only the in-frame ones, with some missing. Of some 480,000 clones detected, approximately 90% appear once; the ten largest clones hold roughly 13%.

The sequence was collected from a person between 18 and 60 years old who received the Ad26.COV2.S COVID-19 vaccine or a placebo. Sequenced here: peripheral blood, sampled in a trial of Ad26.COV2.S vaccine versus placebo. The chain carries TRBV11-3 and TRBJ2-4; a possible D gene is TRBD1 (7 bases). CDR3 sequence (DNA): TGTGCCAGCAGCTTAGGGGGTGCGGGACAGAAAAACATTCAGTACTTC. The encoded protein is CASSLGGAGQKNIQYF. Full variable domain (remainder filled in from reference TRBV11-3 and TRBJ2-4): EAGVVQSPRYKIIEKKQPVAFWCNPISGHNTLYWYLQNLGQGPELLIRYENEEAVDDSQLPKDRFSAERLKGVDSTLKIQPAELGDSAVYLCASSLGGAGQKNIQYFGAGTRLSVL.